Listed below are T cell receptor beta chains from one sample, sequenced in a study of cytomegalovirus exposure and HLA in healthy donors. Method: immunoSEQ multiplex PCR; TCRdb's copy keeps in-frame clones and lacks some. The top ten clones hold around 19% of a sample with under 50,000 clones, approximately 66% of them seen once. The source material was PBMCs. Receptor source: a man aged 45 to 65 in good health and CMV-seropositive. Both conserved end residues are part of each CDR3. D genes are given only for firm matches. Clone size is not always given. Where it is, it says once, few, many or a class for expanded clones.

clone_size: NA
d_call: NA
j_call: TRBJ2-5
v_call: TRBV30
cdr3_nt: TGTGCCTGGAGTGCCCCGAGGGGGTGGGAAGAGACCCAGTACTTC
cdr3_aa: CAWSAPRGWEETQYF

clone_size: NA
d_call: NA
j_call: TRBJ2-2
v_call: TRBV7-3
cdr3_nt: TGTGCCAGCAGCCGTCTTCTGACCGGGGAGCTGTTTTTT
cdr3_aa: CASSRLLTGELFF

clone_size: NA
d_call: NA
j_call: TRBJ1-5
v_call: TRBV7-8
cdr3_nt: TGTGCCAGCAGCCCGCGGGGGGAGACTTATAGCAATCAGCCCCAGCATTTT
cdr3_aa: CASSPRGETYSNQPQHF

clone_size: NA
d_call: TRBD1
j_call: TRBJ2-7
v_call: TRBV18
cdr3_nt: TGTGCCAGCTCGGAACAGGGGGCAGTGGGCTACGAGCAGTACTTC
cdr3_aa: CASSEQGAVGYEQYF

clone_size: NA
d_call: NA
j_call: TRBJ2-1
v_call: TRBV7-2
cdr3_nt: TGTGCCAGCAGCCCGGACTCGAGCTCCTACAATGAGCAGTTCTTC
cdr3_aa: CASSPDSSSYNEQFF

clone_size: NA
d_call: NA
j_call: TRBJ2-5
v_call: TRBV4-1
cdr3_nt: TGCGCCAGCAGTCCCGAGGATACTCGGAGAGAGACCCGGTACTTC
cdr3_aa: CASSPEDTRRETRYF

clone_size: NA
d_call: NA
j_call: TRBJ1-4
v_call: TRBV7-6
cdr3_nt: TGTGCCAGCAGTGCCGGGGAATGGAGTGAAAAACTGTTTTTT
cdr3_aa: CASSAGEWSEKLFF

clone_size: NA
d_call: NA
j_call: TRBJ2-7
v_call: TRBV4-3
cdr3_nt: TGCGCCAGCAGCCCTCAGGCGGGAAGCCCCGAGCAGTACTTC
cdr3_aa: CASSPQAGSPEQYF

clone_size: NA
d_call: TRBD1
j_call: TRBJ2-5
v_call: TRBV6-5
cdr3_nt: TGTGCCAGCAGTTACGACAGGGGGCTTTCAAGAGGGACCCAGTACTTC
cdr3_aa: CASSYDRGLSRGTQYF

clone_size: NA
d_call: TRBD1
j_call: TRBJ2-7
v_call: TRBV11-2
cdr3_nt: TGTGCCAGCAGCTTAAGGACAGGGGGTGACTACGAGCAGTACTTC
cdr3_aa: CASSLRTGGDYEQYF

clone_size: NA
d_call: TRBD1
j_call: TRBJ1-6
v_call: TRBV30
cdr3_nt: TGTGCCTGGAGCGAGGGGGCAGGGGTTGTTTCACCCCTCCACTTT
cdr3_aa: CAWSEGAGVVSPLHF

clone_size: NA
d_call: TRBD2
j_call: TRBJ2-1
v_call: TRBV7-2
cdr3_nt: TGTGCCAGCAGCCCCGTCGGCGGGGGGGCTCAACCTGAGCAGTTCTTC
cdr3_aa: CASSPVGGGAQPEQFF

clone_size: NA
d_call: TRBD1
j_call: TRBJ1-1
v_call: TRBV4-3
cdr3_nt: TGCGCCAGCAGCCAAGAGGGGACAGGAATGAACACTGAAGCTTTCTTT
cdr3_aa: CASSQEGTGMNTEAFF

clone_size: NA
d_call: NA
j_call: TRBJ2-7
v_call: TRBV28
cdr3_nt: TGTGCCAGCAGTTTAGGTGGGGGCCTGGAGCAGTACTTC
cdr3_aa: CASSLGGGLEQYF

clone_size: NA
d_call: NA
j_call: TRBJ1-1
v_call: TRBV4-2
cdr3_nt: TGTACCAGCAGCCAAGATCATGTGGTAGCTGAAGCTTTCTTT
cdr3_aa: CTSSQDHVVAEAFF

clone_size: NA
d_call: TRBD1
j_call: TRBJ1-5
v_call: TRBV7-2
cdr3_nt: TGTGCCAGCAGCGGAGGACAGGGTAAAGGTCAGCCCCAGCATTTT
cdr3_aa: CASSGGQGKGQPQHF

clone_size: NA
d_call: TRBD1
j_call: TRBJ1-2
v_call: TRBV5-4
cdr3_nt: TGTGCCAGCAGCTTGCAACAGGGGACTAACTATGGCTACACCTTC
cdr3_aa: CASSLQQGTNYGYTF

clone_size: NA
d_call: TRBD2
j_call: TRBJ2-7
v_call: TRBV15
cdr3_nt: TGTGCCACCAGCAGTACCAGCGGGAGATCCTACGAGCAGTACTTC
cdr3_aa: CATSSTSGRSYEQYF

clone_size: NA
d_call: NA
j_call: TRBJ1-1
v_call: TRBV23-1
cdr3_nt: TGCGCCAGCAGTCAATCGGAACCACAGGGTACGGACACTGAAGCTTTCTTT
cdr3_aa: CASSQSEPQGTDTEAFF

clone_size: NA
d_call: NA
j_call: TRBJ2-7
v_call: TRBV5-6
cdr3_nt: TGTGCCAGCAGCACACAGAGTTACGAGCAGTACTTC
cdr3_aa: CASSTQSYEQYF

clone_size: NA
d_call: TRBD2
j_call: TRBJ2-3
v_call: TRBV9
cdr3_nt: TGTGCCAGCAGCGCTCGAGCACCGGGACTAGGGCGAGATACGCAGTATTTT
cdr3_aa: CASSARAPGLGRDTQYF

clone_size: NA
d_call: TRBD2
j_call: TRBJ2-3
v_call: TRBV29-1
cdr3_nt: TGCAGCGCCAGACTAGCGGGCACAGATACGCAGTATTTT
cdr3_aa: CSARLAGTDTQYF

clone_size: once
d_call: NA
j_call: TRBJ1-2
v_call: TRBV28
cdr3_nt: TGTGCCAGCAGTAGGGACACAAACTATGGCTACACCTTC
cdr3_aa: CASSRDTNYGYTF

clone_size: NA
d_call: NA
j_call: TRBJ2-3
v_call: TRBV4-1
cdr3_nt: TGCGCCAGCAGCCAAGGACTCGGGAGTAGACCGGAGGATACGCAGTATTTT
cdr3_aa: CASSQGLGSRPEDTQYF

clone_size: few
d_call: NA
j_call: TRBJ2-7
v_call: TRBV2
cdr3_nt: TGTGCCAGCAGTGATGGAGACCGATGGTGGGAGCAGTACTTC
cdr3_aa: CASSDGDRWWEQYF

clone_size: NA
d_call: TRBD1
j_call: TRBJ2-7
v_call: TRBV5-1
cdr3_nt: TGCGCCAGCAGCTCGGGACAGGTCCCTCCCGAGCAGTACTTC
cdr3_aa: CASSSGQVPPEQYF

clone_size: NA
d_call: TRBD1
j_call: TRBJ1-1
v_call: TRBV18
cdr3_nt: TGTGCCAGCTCAGGACAGGGGGGGTCCAGCACTGAAGCTTTCTTT
cdr3_aa: CASSGQGGSSTEAFF

clone_size: NA
d_call: TRBD1
j_call: TRBJ1-2
v_call: TRBV11-3
cdr3_nt: TGTGCCAGCAGCTTAGACTCTACGACAGGGAACTATGGCTACACCTTC
cdr3_aa: CASSLDSTTGNYGYTF

clone_size: few
d_call: NA
j_call: TRBJ1-5
v_call: TRBV4-1
cdr3_nt: TGCGCCAGCAGCCGGGACGGGAGCAATAGCAATCAGCCCCAGCATTTT
cdr3_aa: CASSRDGSNSNQPQHF

clone_size: NA
d_call: TRBD1
j_call: TRBJ1-3
v_call: TRBV5-6
cdr3_nt: TGTGCCAGCAGCTTGACAGGGGTTGGAAACACCATATATTTT
cdr3_aa: CASSLTGVGNTIYF